This TCR beta chain was recorded in a study of shared clonotypes between healthy human individuals (dated by TCRdb to the early 2020s). Concerning the study at large: The cohort comprised a couple of women and a few men aged 18 to 49 years. To estimate repertoire size and how much clonotypes are shared between individuals, the study performed deep sequencing of blood TCR repertoires from roughly five healthy adults. Libraries were prepared and TCR repertoires were sequenced by different laboratories using diverse techniques, in order to increase sequencing depth and limit assay-specific biases. Each donor's leukapheresis produced roughly between roughly 0.85 and 9 billion PBMCs. Per donor, three plates each were used for CD4 naive and CD4 memory, two for CD8 naive, and one for CD8 memory. What the research found in general, with its limitations: Pairwise subsampling indicated that sequencing depth was expected to affect the degree of clonotype sharing among donors. Naive subsets generally had larger estimated clonotype richness than memory subsets. When a few donors were compared, the shared fraction of clonotypes was about 5.2% for naive CD4, about 4% for naive CD8, 2.3% for memory CD4, and 0.35% to 0.4% for memory CD8. Rarefaction of sorted-subset datasets indicated incomplete sequencing despite the large sequencing depth. Compared with non-shared clonotypes, clonotypes shared by all four sorted-subset donors had higher generation probabilities. Because the study included only a small number of donors, the genetic and exposure-history diversity represented was limited. Sampling was limited to blood, and TCR repertoires in tissue likely differ from TCR repertoires in blood.

Donors were healthy HIV-negative adults with no recently reported acute infections or vaccinations. Every donor was a Caucasian adult living in Nashville, Tennessee, USA. CD4+ T cells were enriched through magnetic negative selection, after which naive cells were positively selected on CD45RA and the remaining negative fraction served as the memory subset. Blood was collected by leukapheresis, and PBMCs were isolated by Ficoll-Histopaque density gradient centrifugation and then cryopreserved in liquid nitrogen vapor phase. Analytical flow cytometry was used to check the purity and quantity of every magnetically sorted T cell population. Genomic DNA was isolated from every sorted fraction and measured by UV absorbance on a Nanodrop 2000c. Relative to germline, V is missing 6 bases and J is missing 3 bases, with 8 bases of the junction outside any gene match. The CDR3 numbers 15 residues from cysteine through phenylalanine. Of the read, only the CDR3 DNA is kept; its 45 bases are in frame from base 1. The germline V gene (reference sequence) yields SEHNR for CDR1 and FQNEAQ for CDR2.

TCR CDR3 regions were amplified from genomic DNA by multiplex PCR using the deep immunoSEQ assay. Genomic DNA extracted from each cell subset was distributed evenly over all wells of several immunoSEQ 96-well plates, and each plate served as one replicate. For sorted subsets, each replicate PCR was loaded with around 220 ng genomic DNA, equivalent to 30,000 or so T cell genomes. Purified libraries were quantified with a Qubit 3.0 fluorometer, sized on a Bioanalyzer 2100, and re-quantified with the KAPA Library Quantification kit. Each immunoSEQ 96-well plate was sequenced on its own single-read 150-cycle Illumina NextSeq 550 flow cell. On the study's bioinformatics: Because the immunoSEQ output included only junctional sequences and no quality scores, the filtering could not be the same as the filtering used for full-length reads. To assign V/J genes and CDR3, sequences were annotated using PyIR, a Python wrapper for IgBLAST v1.9, with IMGT germline references. Reads with weak V/J assignments (E-value above 1e-6), missing CDR3, stop codons, out-of-frame junctions, or ambiguous translated residues were removed. V3J clonotypes were defined by identical inferred V gene, J gene, and CDR3 amino acid sequence. Percentage overlap between repertoires was computed as shared unique clonotypes divided by the size of the smaller repertoire. Repertoire richness was assessed with RTK rarefaction, the Chao1 estimator, and Recon v2.1 estimates of unobserved clonotypes. OLGA was used to compute generation probabilities for all TCRbeta clonotypes that the gDNA method yielded from several donors. What TCRdb holds here is the immuneACCESS table cut down to in-frame rearrangements. Part of the clones is not present; checked against another copy, under half of the missing clones reflect an unresolved V gene, and the others are unexplained. That table supplies the V and J calls and clone size; D and trimming were determined from the DNA. This sample has around 510,000 clones in its table, and more than 95% of those were observed once. Jointly, the top ten make up 0.05% to 0.08% of the sample.

Concerning this clone: Its antigen is unknown. There are no base qualities to consult, and no much larger clone falls within one base.

The TCR sequence derives from a woman aged 25 to 39 in good health. The specimen was naive CD4+ T cells sorted from blood. The cell subset or site label corresponds to: CD45RA+ positively selected. The chain joins TRBV7-9 to TRBJ2-7; TRBD1 matches 10 bases in the middle. The nucleotide sequence reads TGTGCCAGCAGGCCCCCGTGGGACAGGGGCTACGAGCAGTACTTC. Protein translation: CASRPPWDRGYEQYF.